One and the same sample provided the 9 T cell receptor beta chains below, sequenced in a study of blood T cell repertoires in COVID-19 (TCRdb year 2020). The library was made by the immunoSEQ multiplex PCR assay. Sourced from immuneACCESS, this table was stored by TCRdb with only in-frame sequences that have V and J called. A share of the clones is absent; for the studies checked, an unresolved V gene accounts for under half, and the remainder has no known explanation. Counted in this sample were nearly 95,000 clones; about 80% of them appeared once. Together, the top ten hold less than 20% of the sample. The sample taken for sequencing was peripheral blood. These receptors were taken from a human donor in a cohort sampled during active COVID-19.

Only a few counts were recorded for this clone. The chain combines TRBV2 with TRBJ2-7; 8 nucleotides align to TRBD1. The CDR3 covers 16 residues. Germline CDR1 is SNHLY and CDR2 is FYNNEI. With V trimmed by 0 bases and J by 6 bases, 10 bases remained unmatched. In DNA, the CDR3 is TGTGCCAGCAGTGAAGCGGTTGGGACAGGAAGAACCGAGCAGTACTTC. It translates to CASSEAVGTGRTEQYF.

The CDR3 sequence is CASSPNRPGSGNTIYF. The DNA of the CDR3 is TGTGCCAGCAGCCCAAACCGGCCAGGCTCTGGAAACACCATATATTTT. The chain employs TRBV5-5 and TRBJ1-3; D unresolved. Per the germline V gene, CDR1 is SGHKS and CDR2 is YYEKEE (reference sequence). CDR3 length: 16 residues. The germline V and J ends were trimmed by 4 bases and 0 bases, with 14 bases remaining between them.

This clone has only one observation. V gene TRBV28 combines with J gene TRBJ1-4; possibly TRBD1 for D (6 bases). Germline CDR1 and CDR2: MDHEN and SYDVKM. This CDR3 is 14 amino acids long. V was cut by 2 bases and J by 5 bases, with 9 bases left in between. The DNA of the CDR3 is TGTGCCAGCAGTTTAGGGGGGGCCAATGAAAAACTGTTTTTT. This sequence encodes CASSLGGANEKLFF.

The genes are TRBV18 and TRBJ1-2, with a weak D call TRBD1 (6 bases). CDR1 KGHSH and CDR2 LQKENI come from the germline V gene. V gave up 1 base and J gave up 8 bases, with 17 bases separating them. The CDR3 is 15 residues long. DNA of the CDR3: TGTGCCAGCTCACCACGAAACGTAGGGGGAGAAGGCTACACCTTC. It specifies CASSPRNVGGEGYTF.

Here the CDR3 reads CASSYGRTANYGYTF. Here the CDR3 DNA reads TGTGCCAGCAGTTACGGGAGGACCGCTAACTATGGCTACACCTTC. The rearrangement links TRBV6-5 to TRBJ1-2; D remains unclear. The CDR3 consists of 15 residues. V lost 2 bases and J lost 0, with 10 bases in between. Germline-derived CDR1 and CDR2 are MNHEY and SVGAGI.

This chain joins TRBV28 and TRBJ2-3, with TRBD2 identical over 7 bases. The CDR3 is 15 residues long. The junction had 15 bases not matched to a gene; V was cut back by 11 bases and J by 4 bases. Germline CDR1 and CDR2: MDHEN and SYDVKM. CDR3 region: CASKKGRGEPDTQYF. In DNA form, the CDR3 reads TGTGCCTCTAAGAAGGGGAGGGGAGAGCCAGATACGCAGTATTTT.

V usage is TRBV5-4 and J usage is TRBJ1-2; possibly TRBD1 for D (5 bases). This CDR3 has 14 amino acids. Per germline, CDR1 SGHNT and CDR2 YYREEE (reference sequence). Trimming stripped 0 bases from V and 4 bases from J, with 10 bases between. The CDR3 loop reads CASSLDVRAYGYTF. CDR3 nucleotide sequence: TGTGCCAGCAGCTTGGACGTCAGGGCCTATGGCTACACCTTC.

This clone was detected a few times. The chain recombines TRBV11-2 with TRBJ2-1; D remains unclear. The CDR3 length is 17 residues. The V gene's germline CDR1 is SGHAT and CDR2 FQNNGV. V was cut by 1 base and J by 3 bases, with 16 bases left in between. The CDR3 protein is CASSLAPRGLFYNEQFF. CDR3 DNA: TGTGCCAGCAGCTTAGCCCCTAGAGGTCTCTTCTACAATGAGCAGTTCTTC.

The V gene is TRBV19, the J gene TRBJ2-1; unclear D gene. This CDR3 contains 12 residues. The V gene's germline CDR1 is LNHDA and CDR2 SQIVND (reference sequence). Trimming left V 0 bases short and J 9 bases short, with 6 bases between. The CDR3 is CASSIDSGEQFF. The CDR3 DNA follows: TGTGCCAGTAGTATAGATTCAGGTGAGCAGTTCTTC.